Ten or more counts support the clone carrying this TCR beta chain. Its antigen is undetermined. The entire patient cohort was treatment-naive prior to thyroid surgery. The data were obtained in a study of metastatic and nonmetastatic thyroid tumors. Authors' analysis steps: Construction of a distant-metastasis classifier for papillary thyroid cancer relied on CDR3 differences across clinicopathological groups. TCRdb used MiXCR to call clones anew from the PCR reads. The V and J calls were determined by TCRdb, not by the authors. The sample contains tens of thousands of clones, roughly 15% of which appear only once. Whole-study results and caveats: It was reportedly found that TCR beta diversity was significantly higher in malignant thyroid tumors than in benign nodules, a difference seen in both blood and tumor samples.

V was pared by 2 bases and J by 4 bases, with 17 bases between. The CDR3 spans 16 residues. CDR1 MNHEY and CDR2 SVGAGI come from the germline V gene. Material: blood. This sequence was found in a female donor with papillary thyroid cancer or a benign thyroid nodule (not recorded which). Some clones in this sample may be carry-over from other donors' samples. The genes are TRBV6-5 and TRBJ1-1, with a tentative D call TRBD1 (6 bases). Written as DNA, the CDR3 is TGTGCCAGCAGTTACGGGGTAGGGGGGGTGTCCACTGAAGCTTTCTTT. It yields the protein CASSYGVGGVSTEAFF.